This passage covers 25 T cell receptor beta chains from one sample sequenced in a study of T-cell memory formation after mild COVID-19. A single record per CDR3 protein comes from TCRdb applying MiXCR to the 5' RACE reads. The sample lists 250,000 to 400,000 distinct CDR3 sequences, roughly an eighth seen once, with approximately 22% in the top ten. The source material was PBMCs or a T cell subset sorted from them (not recorded which). Source of these receptors: a man younger than 35 who had mild COVID-19 (a few samples of this study predate the infection). Cell type and time point are not known.

This clonotype was counted only a few times. V and J are TRBV29-1 and TRBJ2-5; possibly TRBD1 or TRBD2 for D (5 bases each). Germline CDR1 reads SQVTM; CDR2 reads ANQGSEA. The CDR3 is 13 amino acids. V gave up 3 bases and J gave up 5 bases, with 13 bases separating them. CDR3 bases: TGCAGCGTTGACCCGGGACGACGTGAGACCCAGTACTTC. Its translation: CSVDPGRRETQYF.

This clonotype was observed a few times. This sequence joins TRBV7-2 and TRBJ2-5, with TRBD2 identical over 13 bases. Germline lookup yields CDR1 SGHTA and CDR2 FQGNSA. The J segment lost 4 bases and the V segment lost 6 bases, leaving 8 bases of the junction unmatched. This CDR3 region has 16 residues. The CDR3 sequence: CASSPYRTSGGETQYF. The CDR3 nucleotides read TGTGCCAGCAGTCCATACAGGACTAGCGGGGGAGAGACCCAGTACTTC.

V and J are TRBV20-1 and TRBJ1-6; the D gene is possibly TRBD1 (6 bases). The CDR3 covers 16 residues. The ends were cut back, 1 base at V and 8 bases at J, with 18 bases in the middle. Germline V CDR1 and CDR2: DFQATT, SNEGSKA (reference sequence). This CDR3 is CSARATGYSFYSPLHF. CDR3 coding DNA: TGCAGTGCTAGAGCTACAGGGTACAGTTTCTATTCACCCCTCCACTTT.

This clonotype appeared many times. The genes are TRBV7-2 and TRBJ2-3, with D unresolved. This CDR3 has 18 amino acids. V dropped 1 base and J dropped 4 bases, with 21 bases sitting between them. Germline V gives CDR1 SGHTA, CDR2 FQGNSA. In DNA form, the CDR3 reads TGTGCCAGCAGCTTAGTGGGTCCCAGTTTGTACAGACCAGATACGCAGTATTTT. Its protein product is CASSLVGPSLYRPDTQYF.

CDR3 in amino acids: CASRSGTEAYEQFF. The DNA for the CDR3 is TGTGCCAGCAGGTCCGGGACAGAGGCCTATGAGCAGTTCTTC. This chain links TRBV6-5 with TRBJ2-1; TRBD1 aligns across 7 bases. The trim removed 6 bases at V and 8 bases at J, leaving 10 bases unmatched. This CDR3 comprises 14 residues. Germline V lookup: CDR1 MNHEY, CDR2 SVGAGI.

The sample holds a few counts of this clonotype. This rearrangement joins TRBV20-1 to TRBJ1-1; D may be TRBD1 (6 bases). Germline V CDR1 and CDR2: DFQATT, SNEGSKA (reference sequence). The length of the CDR3 is 13 residues. Between the trimmed V and J ends, which lost 4 bases and 4 bases, there was a span of 13 bases. DNA for the CDR3: TGCAGTGCTAATAGACAGGTCGGCACTGAAGCTTTCTTT. Its protein product is CSANRQVGTEAFF.

The rearrangement uses TRBV6-5 and TRBJ2-7; 8 nucleotides line up with TRBD2. Germline V lookup: CDR1 MNHEY, CDR2 SVGAGI. CDR3 length equals 15 residues. With V trimmed by 0 bases and J by 4 bases, 5 bases remained unmatched. As DNA, the CDR3 is TGTGCCAGCAGTTACTCGCGGGAGGAAGAGTACGAGCAGTACGTC. This translates into CASSYSREEEYEQYV.

The chain employs TRBV12-5 and TRBJ1-1; no definite D call. The CDR3 totals 11 residues. Germline V gene sequence: CDR1 LGHNT, CDR2 FRNRAP. The V end lost 2 bases, the J end lost 6 bases, and 4 bases lay between the germline ends. The CDR3 spells CASGLTPEAFF. DNA of the CDR3: TGTGCTAGTGGTTTGACCCCTGAAGCTTTCTTT. Combining the CDR3 with reference TRBV12-5 and TRBJ1-1 gives the whole variable domain DARVTQTPRHKVTEMGQEVTMRCQPILGHNTVFWYRQTMMQGLELLAYFRNRAPLDDSGMPKDRFSAEMPDATLATLKIQPSEPRDSAVYFCASGLTPEAFFGQGTRLTVV.

This chain links TRBV3-1 with TRBJ1-2; D might be TRBD1 (5 bases). This CDR3 is 11 amino acids long. The germline V gene encodes CDR1 LGHDT and CDR2 YNNKEL (reference sequence). The V and J ends lost 0 bases and 11 bases respectively, with 7 bases between them. The CDR3 DNA reads TGTGCCAGCAGCCAAGAGGGGGAGTACACCTTC. Residues: CASSQEGEYTF.

This clonotype was counted a few times. The V and J genes are TRBV20-1 and TRBJ1-4, with D uncertain. The CDR3 has 14 amino acids. Trimming pared 3 bases from V and 5 bases from J, leaving 13 bases between. The germline gives CDR1 DFQATT, CDR2 SNEGSKA (reference sequence). The CDR3 is CSARFSTENEKLFF. Here the CDR3 DNA reads TGCAGTGCTAGGTTTTCAACTGAGAATGAAAAACTGTTTTTT.

This clonotype was seen at least ten times. V and J are TRBV20-1 and TRBJ2-7; D possibly uses TRBD1 or TRBD2 (5 bases each). The germline CDR1 and CDR2 sequences are DFQATT and SNEGSKA (reference sequence). CDR3 length: 15 residues. V lost 5 bases to trimming and J lost 2 bases, with 19 bases between them. Written as DNA, the CDR3 is TGCAGTGCTGCTAGAGCCGGGGCGCTCACCTACGAGCAGTACTTC. Its protein product is CSAARAGALTYEQYF.

A note on this clonotype: A read error may account for a junction end that differs from germline. V and J are TRBV5-1 and TRBJ2-2, with D perhaps given as TRBD1 or TRBD2 (5 bases each). The CDR3 consists of 14 residues. Germline V lookup: CDR1 SGHRS, CDR2 YFSETQ. This CDR3 reads CASSASTATGEMFF. In DNA, the CDR3 is TGCGCCAGCAGCGCCTCGACAGCCACCGGGGAGATGTTTTTT.

This clonotype came up many times. This chain links TRBV7-2 with TRBJ1-5, with 9 bases that match TRBD1. CDR3 length equals 14 residues. Germline CDR1 reads SGHTA; CDR2 reads FQGNSA. The J segment lost 6 bases and the V segment lost 6 bases, leaving 6 bases of the junction unmatched. CDR3 loop: CASSSGQGGQPQHF. For the CDR3, the DNA is TGTGCCAGCAGTTCGGGACAGGGAGGTCAGCCCCAGCATTTT.

V and J are TRBV7-3 and TRBJ2-3; no clear D gene. Germline V lookup: CDR1 SGHTA, CDR2 FQGTGA. With 5 bases removed from V and 6 bases from J, the gap between germline ends came to 18 bases. The CDR3 runs 15 residues. This CDR3 reads CASSVVPRSPDTQYF. The CDR3 nucleotides are TGTGCCAGCAGCGTAGTCCCCCGAAGTCCGGATACGCAGTATTTT.

The chain combines TRBV4-3 with TRBJ2-3; 13 bases are shared with TRBD2. CDR3 length: 16 amino acids. The junction had 3 bases not matched to a gene; V was cut back by 1 base and J by 5 bases. CDR1 and CDR2 (germline): LGHNA, YSLEER. The CDR3 spells CASSQAGTSGVDTQYF. CDR3 nucleotide sequence: TGCGCCAGCAGCCAAGCGGGGACTAGCGGGGTAGATACGCAGTATTTT.

This clonotype was found a few times. The rearrangement uses TRBV5-1 and TRBJ2-6, with 12 bases identical to TRBD1. CDR3 length equals 17 residues. Trimming cost V 2 bases and J 4 bases; bases outside gene matches: 4. CDR1 and CDR2 (germline): SGHRS, YFSETQ. The CDR3 loop reads CASSFLGQGAGANVLTF. In DNA, the CDR3 is TGCGCCAGCAGCTTTTTGGGACAGGGGGCCGGGGCCAACGTCCTGACTTTC.

This clonotype has only a few counts. The J gene is TRBJ2-7, the V gene TRBV10-3; TRBD1 agrees at 7 bases. Germline trimming cut 4 bases from V and 2 bases from J; bases unmatched to any gene: 11. The CDR3 consists of 16 residues. Germline CDR1 reads ENHRY; CDR2 reads SYGVKD. The CDR3 region has the DNA TGTGCCATCAGTGGACAGGACAGGTCCACGACCTACGAGCAGTACGTC. This translates into CAISGQDRSTTYEQYV.

This clonotype has more than one count but fewer than ten. The chain couples TRBV7-3 to TRBJ2-1; 10 nucleotides line up with TRBD1. V shed 5 bases and J 5 bases; nucleotides not matched to a gene: 3. This CDR3 is built from 14 residues. CDR1 and CDR2 (germline): SGHTA, FQGTGA. CDR3 amino acids: CASSRTGGHNEQFF. Here the CDR3 DNA reads TGTGCCAGCAGCCGGACAGGGGGTCACAATGAGCAGTTCTTC.

The chain joins TRBV20-1 to TRBJ2-3; 12 bases align to TRBD2. The CDR3 spans 19 residues. The germline V gene has CDR1 DFQATT and CDR2 SNEGSKA (reference sequence). The V gene end was trimmed by 0 bases and the J gene end by 0 bases; junction bases not matched to a gene: 10. The CDR3 region has the DNA TGCAGTGCTAGAGATCTTAAGACTAGCGGGGGCCTCAGCACAGATACGCAGTATTTT. Protein: CSARDLKTSGGLSTDTQYF.

In this sample, this clonotype turned up many times. The chain is built from TRBV5-1 and TRBJ2-4; a weak D match, TRBD2 (6 bases). Trimming left V 4 bases short and J 1 base short, with 30 bases between. CDR3 length: 21 residues. The germline V gene encodes CDR1 SGHRS and CDR2 YFSETQ. For the CDR3, the DNA is TGCGCCAGCAGCGTAGGACCTGGAGGGGTGGCTATCACTGTCGCCAAAAACATTCAGTACTTC. Translating gives CASSVGPGGVAITVAKNIQYF. Drawing the rest from reference TRBV5-1 and TRBJ2-4, the complete variable domain is KAGVTQTPRYLIKTRGQQVTLSCSPISGHRSVSWYQQTPGQGLQFLFEYFSETQRNKGNFPGRFSGRQFSNSRSEMNVSTLELGDSALYLCASSVGPGGVAITVAKNIQYFGAGTRLSVL.

The V call is TRBV12-3 or TRBV12-4, the J call TRBJ1-1, with a weak D call TRBD1 (5 bases). V was clipped by 2 bases and J by 11 bases, with 18 bases between them. This CDR3 region has 14 residues. The CDR3 nucleotides read TGTGCCAGCAGTTTAACTCAGCCTGGGGCAAGGGCTTTCTTT. Amino acids: CASSLTQPGARAFF.

This rearrangement joins TRBV7-2 to TRBJ2-4; D is perhaps TRBD2 (6 bases). The CDR3 has 18 amino acids. CDR1 and CDR2 from the germline V gene are SGHTA and FQGNSA. Trimming shortened V by 5 bases and J by 0 bases, and 20 bases separated the two germline ends. The CDR3 is CASSPGPPEGIAKNIQYF. In nucleotides, the CDR3 is TGTGCCAGCAGCCCGGGACCCCCGGAGGGGATAGCCAAAAACATTCAGTACTTC.

V and J are TRBV6-2 or TRBV6-3 and TRBJ2-5, with D possibly called TRBD1 or TRBD2 (5 bases each). This CDR3 is built from 14 residues. Germline V CDR1 and CDR2: MNHEY, SVGEGT. Trimming stripped 7 bases from V and 4 bases from J, with 16 bases between. CDR3 nucleotides: TGTGCCAGCACCGAAACGGGGCAGGGAGAGACCCAGTACTTC. It codes for CASTETGQGETQYF.

The chain couples TRBV3-1 to TRBJ2-6; 11 positions agree with TRBD1. The germline gives CDR1 LGHDT, CDR2 YNNKEL (reference sequence). The junction had 8 bases not matched to a gene; V was cut back by 4 bases and J by 0 bases. The CDR3 runs to 19 residues. CDR3 nucleotides: TGTGCCAGCAGCCTTTCCCCGGGACAGGGGGGCTCTGGGGCCAACGTCCTGACTTTC. Translation: CASSLSPGQGGSGANVLTF.

This clonotype has a handful of counts. The chain combines TRBV6-2 or TRBV6-3 with TRBJ2-3; D is uncertain. V was trimmed by 8 bases and J by 2 bases, leaving 17 bases between them. The CDR3 runs 15 residues. Germline values: CDR1 MNHEY, CDR2 SVGEGT. The CDR3 here is CASERASSYTDTQYF. In nucleotides, the CDR3 is TGTGCCAGCGAACGGGCTTCTTCTTACACAGATACGCAGTATTTT.